This TCR beta chain was identified in a study of T cell clonality in common variable immunodeficiency. In its sample, this clone was seen many times. The read ends 3 residues before the CDR3 terminus; that terminus is restored from the germline J gene. The CDR3 sequence is 16 residues long. V lost 6 bases, J lost 1 base, and 6 bases stayed unmatched. Sequencing was performed with immunoSEQ multiplex PCR; in TCRdb, only in-frame clones are kept and a portion is missing. There are tens of thousands of clones in the sample, none observed a single time. The sequence was obtained from a person aged 18-70 years in good health. J is TRBJ2-7 and V is TRBV12-3 or TRBV12-4; 13 positions match TRBD2. The sequencing input was peripheral blood mononuclear cells. The sequenced part of the CDR3 DNA is TGTGCCAGCAGATGGACTAGCGGGAGAGGGTCCTACGAG. It codes for CASRWTSGRGSYE. In full, the CDR3 reads CASRWTSGRGSYEQYF.